This TCR beta chain stems from a study of cytomegalovirus exposure and HLA in healthy donors (dated by TCRdb to the late 2010s). Regarding the research as a whole: According to an earlier analysis of a few hundred of the donors, 150 million to 200 million T cells yielded over 100 million unique TCR beta sequences and about 280 Gb of sequence data. Donor age, sex, ethnicity and CMV serostatus were compiled together with the repertoire data. An early release that covered roughly 600 HLA-typed donors contained around 300 gigabases of sequencing data and tens of millions of unique TCR sequences. In a later genetic analysis, genome-wide SNP genotypes for about 60% of the 666 donors were used, and that subset was treated as a discovery cohort. A separate validation cohort of roughly 120 different subjects was used in addition to the approximately 610-subject first cohort. A later analysis re-analyzed previously published TCR beta repertoires from 666 donors and added high-resolution HLA genotyping to study TCR occurrence patterns. An earlier analysis of more than 450 of the donors used high-throughput TCR beta sequencing to judge whether each TCR beta V gene segment behaved as functional or pseudogenic. In the later analysis, no new phenotypic data were used to find candidate immune exposures; instead, reliance was placed on TCR beta sequences and their occurrence across donors. All discovery cohort repertoires had been generated on a single sequencing platform. Because of strong linkage in the cohort, roughly 5 DR-DQ haplotypes were treated as single units for association and clustering. High-throughput TCR immunosequencing, statistical association of individual TCRs with disease status, and machine learning were combined to predict cytomegalovirus infection status. Using immunosequencing, the study profiled T cell repertoires from about 610 subjects and related those repertoires to cytomegalovirus serostatus. Among under 450 genotyped donors of the cohort, an average of 235,054 unique TCR beta nucleotide sequences were sequenced per donor, about a sixth of them non-productive. Typing coverage varied by locus: roughly 620-640 donors for A, B, C, DRB1 and DQB1; some 520 for DQA1; some 610 for DPA1; under 490 for DPB1. Both class I and class II loci were covered by HLA typing, at four-digit resolution. The aim of the study was to test whether cataloging public T cell receptors could identify signatures of past pathogen exposure. Of the 300 to 500 genotyped donors, 80% to 90% were placed in the genetic ancestry cluster associated with self-reported Caucasian donors.

Its CDR3 holds 18 amino acids, cysteine through phenylalanine. The DNA shown is the 54-base CDR3, in frame from base 1. For this chain, trimming is 2 bases at the V end and 2 bases at the J end, and the number of junction bases without a gene match is 9. Looking up the germline V gene yields CDR1 SGHVS and CDR2 FQNEAQ. The cohort was made up of around 720 healthy bone marrow donors. Cohort members were all nominally healthy when sampled, although unrecorded immune exposures were likely present. The donor was CMV seronegative and belonged to the group of around 400 seronegative cohort members. Each donor provided a peripheral blood sample, and peripheral blood mononuclear cells were used for TCR beta sequencing. Genomic DNA extraction from the blood cell samples was performed with the Qiagen DNeasy Blood Extraction Kit. Study-level results and caveats: A later genetic analysis reported fewer N-insertions in productive TCRs among donors in an Asian-associated ancestry cluster than the approximately 700-donor mean. Correlated functional status among segregating V segments might reflect linkage disequilibrium, but an unknown experimental factor could not be ruled out. The study gave a list of 150 to 200 TCR beta chains associated with cytomegalovirus. When HLA alleles, especially DR and DQ, strongly co-occurred, attributing TCR associations to individual alleles was difficult. In a later analysis, HLA-associated TCR beta chains showed more clonal expansion and lower generation probabilities than non-associated chains that were equally common. A further reported finding was that TCR beta sequences accurately predicted the HLA-A and HLA-B alleles for most subjects in the first cohort. A later genetic analysis associated a missense DCLRE1C variant with V-gene and J-gene trimming of TCR beta chains, and an independent cohort replicated the association. According to a later analysis, most CMV-associated TCR beta chains appeared to be HLA-restricted, and the HLA associations seemed to be driven largely by CMV exposure. Only TCR beta chains were sequenced in this cohort, and the absence of alpha or paired-chain data limited detectable features. Several of the top co-occurrence clusters appeared to be linked to parvovirus B19, influenza, CMV and Epstein-Barr virus, according to a later analysis. A later analysis found that TCR association rates varied across HLA loci, with DRB1 alleles showing the most associated TCRs and HLA-C alleles the fewest. Some IMGT-functional V segments, including TRBV6-2 and TRBV6-3, could not be told apart with the 87-base-pair reads, so those segments were excluded. In vitro tests confirmed that three of the cytomegalovirus-associated TCR beta chains recognize cytomegalovirus antigens. A cluster of highly shared sequence variants was judged likely to represent a technical artifact of the sequencing pipeline. Cytomegalovirus status was reported to be diagnosed by the classifier with high specificity and sensitivity in both the original and validation cohorts. Because HLA typing was missing for some donors at each locus, association tests included only the typed subset. At a false discovery rate of 0.05, a later analysis linked fewer than 20,000 TCR beta sequences to specific HLA alleles. Because counts were too low, around 17 rarely observed V segments, including chromosome 9 orphons, were left out of the earlier analysis of several hundred of the donors. An earlier analysis of approximately 590 of the donors showed that most TCR beta V segments appeared in productive rearrangements either about 87% or about 30% of the time, which broadly matched IMGT annotations. The presence/absence analyses assumed that sequencing depth was roughly uniform across donors, and that assumption may not be true. The only immune exposure information available for the cohort was CMV serostatus. Across donors, most TCR sequences were observed very rarely, whereas some public TCRs were present in many individuals. According to the authors, the approach could potentially be generalized to other disease states and immunological phenotypes.

The library was generated by the immunoSEQ multiplex PCR assay. A mixture of 60 forward primers for TCR Vbeta segments and 13 reverse primers for TCR Jbeta segments was used in the multiplex PCR. Amplification of the CDR3 region of rearranged TCR beta genes was performed with a multiplex PCR assay on genomic DNA. The amplified TCR beta libraries were sequenced on the Illumina HiSeq System as 87-base-pair reads. In the authors' own workflow: A later analysis counted some 74 million unique TCR beta chains across the roughly 700 repertoires, and some 11 million of these chains were shared by at least two donors. A nearest-neighbor algorithm error-corrected the raw reads and collapsed the reads into unique sequences, merging closely related sequences to remove PCR and sequencing errors. To assign V, D and J gene segments, CDR3 sequences were aligned to IMGT reference sequences. Each retained sequence needed at least a six-nucleotide match to both a V gene segment and a J gene segment. A rearrangement was called productive if the CDR3 had no stop codons and remained in frame with V and J, and every other rearrangement was called non-productive. Following IMGT convention, CDR3 was defined as the stretch from the second conserved V-encoded cysteine up to the conserved J-encoded phenylalanine. In an earlier analysis of 500 to 650 of the donors, sequences lacking an unambiguous match to a single V gene segment were excluded. An earlier analysis of approximately 590 of the donors called V segments functional above 56.7% productive rearrangements and segregating when the between-donor standard deviation exceeded 5%. A statistical classification framework was developed to diagnose cytomegalovirus status using the catalog of TCR beta chain sequences. A later analysis assigned V and J genes by comparing TCR nucleotide sequences with IMGT/GENE-DB human TR gene sequences. Using the TCRdist pipeline, a later analysis assigned CDR3 sequences along with most-parsimonious VDJ recombination scenarios. In a later analysis, every TCR beta chain was defined by the combination of its CDR3 amino acid sequence and its V-gene family, and reads without a unique V-gene family were dropped. As a way to deal with suspected cross-contamination and a sequencing artifact, a later analysis dropped approximately 570 nucleotide sequences that were highly shared and had low generation probability. In a later analysis, a clonal expansion index for each public chain was calculated from normalized within-repertoire ranks of inferred template counts. Generation probabilities in a later analysis came from a VDJ recombination model fitted to out-of-frame rearrangements, and those results were checked against IGoR. A later analysis scored TCR-TCR, TCR-HLA and TCR-CMV co-occurrence with hypergeometric tests, applying a repertoire-size bias correction to TCR pairs. To estimate false discovery rates, a later analysis permuted the HLA or CMV assignments 20 times. In a later analysis, co-occurring TCRs were grouped using DBSCAN, and TCRdist sequence similarity was added for clustering within HLA-allele-positive subsets. Co-occurrence clustering excluded repertoires with fewer than 30,000 or more than 120,000 public chains, plus five with anomalous nucleotide sharing. The table comes from immuneACCESS by way of TCRdb, which keeps in-frame sequences with V and J called. Part of the clones is missing from these tables; in studies checked, under half for an unresolved V gene and the rest for unknown reasons. V and J calls and clone size are as listed in that table; D and trimming were resolved from the DNA. The table for this sample lists around 180,000 clones; roughly 84% of them were counted only once. More than 1% of the sample is held by the ten biggest clonotypes.

About this clone itself: Its antigen remains unidentified. No base quality information exists; no much larger clone differs at one position.

The sequencing sample was made of PBMCs. The rearrangement combines TRBV7-8 with TRBJ2-5, with 12 junctional bases fitting TRBD2. This TCR came from a boy younger than 10 in good health and CMV-seronegative. The CDR3 amino acid sequence is: CASSLSVLAGGNQETQYF. The sequence in DNA is TGTGCCAGCAGCTTAAGTGTCCTAGCGGGAGGGAATCAAGAGACCCAGTACTTC.